This TCR beta chain was sequenced in a study of T cell responses to AZD1222 COVID-19 vaccine. In the study overall: Doses given second, at about 4 or about 12 weeks, were pooled. General observations from the study: Nearly half of spike-specific TCRs reportedly target variant regions that are unmutated in the B.1.351 and B.1.1.7 variants. Among the donors, most were white British and more were female, and clonal diversity was possibly underestimated. Spike-wide coverage was observed for vaccine-associated CD4 TCRs, with dominant responses at 160-218 and 743-854.

Produced via immunoSEQ multiplex PCR; TCRdb's table is partial and in-frame only. The table has 150,000 to 200,000 clones, approximately 94% seen once; the top ten hold roughly a tenth. V gave up 3 bases and J gave up 1 base, with 12 bases separating them. This CDR3 has 15 residues. Germline values: CDR1 LNHDA, CDR2 SQIVND (reference sequence). For this clone: No antigen is known for it.

This chain joins TRBV19 and TRBJ1-1; a weak D match, TRBD1 (5 bases). This clonotype was obtained from an adult in good health. Here the sequenced sample was peripheral blood, taken on day 0 of AZD1222 vaccination. Written as DNA, the CDR3 is TGTGCCAGTAGTATCGATGGGGGGAAGAACACTGAAGCTTTCTTT. Translation gives CASSIDGGKNTEAFF.